The 10 T cell receptor beta chains below come from one sample, sequenced in a study of response to subunit inactivated influenza vaccine. From the RT-PCR reads, TCRdb called clonotypes with MiXCR, one entry per CDR3 protein. This table has fewer than 250,000 distinct CDR3 sequences, around an eighth appearing once. Sequencing used CD8+ T cells sorted from PBMCs, obtained 4 to 6 days after vaccination. The receptors come from a man aged 45-65 years who received an inactivated influenza vaccine.

The J gene is TRBJ2-7, the V gene TRBV6-5; possible D gene TRBD2, 5 bases. V lost 1 base to trimming and J lost 0 bases, with 10 bases between them. The CDR3 totals 15 residues. Germline CDR1 and CDR2: MNHEY and SVGAGI. The CDR3 DNA reads TGTGCCAGCAGTTACTTAGACTACCCCTCCTACGAGCAGTACTTC. It encodes CASSYLDYPSYEQYF.

This clonotype was observed a handful of times. The chain has TRBV5-1 and TRBJ1-1; 9 bases line up with TRBD1. The CDR3 length is 14 residues. The trim removed 3 bases at V and 0 bases at J, leaving 0 bases unmatched. Germline V lookup: CDR1 SGHRS, CDR2 YFSETQ. The CDR3 loop reads CASSWTGVNTEAFF. The CDR3 DNA sequence: TGCGCCAGCAGCTGGACAGGGGTGAACACTGAAGCTTTCTTT.

The table lists this clonotype with many counts. J is TRBJ1-1 and V is TRBV4-1; maybe TRBD1 (6 bases). The germline V gene encodes CDR1 MGHRA and CDR2 YSYEKL. The germline V and J ends were trimmed by 6 bases and 2 bases, with 28 bases remaining between them. This CDR3 region has 19 residues. DNA of the CDR3: TGCGCCAGCAGAAAAGCCACGGGGGGGGCGCATCGAAGTAACACTGAAGCTTTCTTT. This codes for CASRKATGGAHRSNTEAFF.

This clonotype was found many times. The chain uses TRBV4-3 and TRBJ1-2, with a weak D call TRBD1 (6 bases). This CDR3 region has 15 residues. With 0 bases removed from V and 4 bases from J, the gap between germline ends came to 12 bases. Germline CDR1 LGHNA, CDR2 YSLEER. This CDR3 is CASSQESDSSYGYTF. CDR3 sequence (DNA): TGCGCCAGCAGCCAAGAATCGGACAGCTCCTATGGCTACACCTTC.

The CDR3 is CTFCPLGLAGALIKRTQYF. The CDR3, as DNA: TGTACCTTCTGTCCTCTAGGACTAGCGGGGGCCCTTATTAAGAGAACCCAGTACTTC. The V call is TRBV3-1, the J call TRBJ2-5, with TRBD2 matching over 13 bases. Germline V gene lookup returns CDR1 LGHDT and CDR2 YNNKEL (reference sequence). The CDR3 has 19 amino acids.

The rearrangement joins TRBV7-9 to TRBJ2-7, with 9 bases that match TRBD1. The CDR3 totals 15 residues. The V and J ends lost 2 bases and 4 bases, in that order; junction bases with no gene match: 6. Germline-derived CDR1 and CDR2 are SEHNR and FQNEAQ (reference sequence). CDR3 protein: CASSLSADRGYEQYF. The CDR3 coding sequence is TGTGCCAGCAGCTTATCGGCGGACAGGGGATACGAGCAGTACTTC.

This clonotype was seen a handful of times. The chain carries TRBV4-1 and TRBJ2-1; D assignment may be TRBD1 or TRBD2 (5 bases each). The CDR3 consists of 14 residues. The germline V gene has CDR1 MGHRA and CDR2 YSYEKL. The V end was cut by 4 bases, the J end by 9 bases, with 16 bases between. The DNA of the CDR3 is TGCGCCAGCAGCCTTGGGACCCAGGTCACTGAGCAGTTCTTC. Encoded protein: CASSLGTQVTEQFF.

The chain couples TRBV20-1 to TRBJ2-7; D remains unclear. The germline CDR1 and CDR2 sequences are DFQATT and SNEGSKA (reference sequence). Trimming cost V 1 base and J 3 bases, with 10 bases left between them. The CDR3 totals 13 residues. The CDR3 region has the DNA TGCAGTGCTAGAGTACCAACATACTACGAGCAGTACTTC. This translates into CSARVPTYYEQYF.

The chain couples TRBV20-1 to TRBJ2-3; TRBD1 matches 7 bases. Germline CDR1 DFQATT, CDR2 SNEGSKA (reference sequence). CDR3 length equals 15 residues. The J segment lost 0 bases and the V segment lost 3 bases, leaving 6 bases of the junction unmatched. CDR3 nucleotide sequence: TGCAGTGCTAGCGGACAGGCGACTAGCACAGATACGCAGTATTTT. Its protein is CSASGQATSTDTQYF.

This clonotype has a handful of counts. At one end, the junction sequence differs from germline, possibly due to a read error. The chain combines TRBV7-9 with TRBJ2-3, with D unclear. In germline, CDR1 is SEHNR, CDR2 FQNEAQ (reference sequence). The CDR3 runs to 11 residues. This CDR3 is CASSVTRPGSF. CDR3 nucleotide sequence: TGTGCCAGCAGCGTAACCCGCCCGGGCTCATTT.